Listed below are T cell receptor beta chains from one sample, sequenced in a study of blood T cell repertoires in COVID-19. Data came from immunoSEQ multiplex PCR; TCRdb stores just in-frame clones and leaves some out. The sample has over 200,000 clones, roughly nine tenths seen once. The sample consisted of peripheral blood. The source is a man in his sixties with COVID-19, enrolled during active disease. Each CDR3 is given with its conserved first and last residue. A D gene is named only where the DNA matches it firmly. A clone size is listed for some rows: how often the clone was seen (once, few, many), or a class if it is expanded.

D | size | J | V | DNA | CDR3
TRBD1 | NA | TRBJ1-5 | TRBV6-6 | TGTGCCAGCAGTTACTTCCGCAGGGGGCGGGATCAGCCCCAGCATTTT | CASSYFRRGRDQPQHF
TRBD2 | NA | TRBJ2-5 | TRBV13 | TGTGCCAGCAGCTTTAAGGGAGGGGAGACCCAGTACTTC | CASSFKGGETQYF
TRBD2 | NA | TRBJ2-1 | TRBV5-1 | TGCGCCAGCAGCTTGGGGCTAGCGGGAGGTTTGAATGAGCAGTTCTTC | CASSLGLAGGLNEQFF
NA | NA | TRBJ2-3 | TRBV11-2 | TGTGCCAGCAGCTTAGCCCCTAGCCTTACTAGCACAGATACGCAGTATTTT | CASSLAPSLTSTDTQYF
NA | NA | TRBJ2-1 | TRBV7-9 | TGTGCCAGCAGCTTCAGCGGAGCCTACAATGAGCAGTTCTTC | CASSFSGAYNEQFF
TRBD1 | NA | TRBJ2-1 | TRBV5-1 | TGCGCCAGCAGCTGGCTGGGTCGGGGGACAGGCCTCAGCAATGAGCAGTTCTTC | CASSWLGRGTGLSNEQFF
TRBD1 | NA | TRBJ1-2 | TRBV27 | TGTGCCAGCAGTTCACCGGGACAGTCGCTTTATGGCTACACCTTC | CASSSPGQSLYGYTF
TRBD1 | NA | TRBJ1-1 | TRBV19 | TGTGCCAGTAGCCGGGGACAGGGGTACACTGAAGCTTTCTTT | CASSRGQGYTEAFF
TRBD2 | once | TRBJ2-7 | TRBV5-1 | TGCGCCAGCAGCTCGAGCGGGATTTCCTACGAGCAGTACTTC | CASSSSGISYEQYF
TRBD1 | NA | TRBJ1-2 | TRBV28 | TGTGCCAGCAGTTTCGGGACAGGGAACTATGGCTACACCTTC | CASSFGTGNYGYTF
TRBD2 | NA | TRBJ2-3 | TRBV5-1 | TGCGCCAGCAGCCCCAGCCTAGCGGGAGGGGGCACAGATACGCAGTATTTT | CASSPSLAGGGTDTQYF
NA | once | TRBJ2-7 | TRBV7-8 | TGTGCCAGCAGCTTAGCTGCAACTATCTACGAGCAGTACTTC | CASSLAATIYEQYF
NA | NA | TRBJ2-7 | TRBV5-1 | TGCGCCAGCAGCTTGGGACAGAGCTCCTACGAGCAGTACTTC | CASSLGQSSYEQYF
NA | NA | TRBJ1-5 | TRBV10-2 | TGCGCCAGCAGTGATGCGGGAGCCTATAGCAATCAGCCCCAGCATTTT | CASSDAGAYSNQPQHF
NA | once | TRBJ2-1 | TRBV20-1 | TGCAGTGCTAGTGATTGGGCGAACGGCTTCTTC | CSASDWANGFF
NA | once | TRBJ1-1 | TRBV19 | TGTGCCAGTAGTATGGTCCGGGGTCGAACTGAAGCTTTCTTT | CASSMVRGRTEAFF
NA | once | TRBJ1-2 | TRBV4-1 | TGCGCCAGCAGCCAAGTGGGGGGGACCTATGGCTACACCTTC | CASSQVGGTYGYTF
NA | NA | TRBJ2-5 | TRBV7-7 | TGTGCTAGCAGCTTAGCACCAGACTTGCAAGAGACCCAGTACTTC | CASSLAPDLQETQYF
NA | NA | TRBJ2-7 | TRBV7-9 | TGTGCCAGCAGCTTTTCAGGGCTAGAGCAGTACTTC | CASSFSGLEQYF
NA | NA | TRBJ1-1 | TRBV25-1 | TGTGCCAGCAGTCCACGGGAGTTTGGCACTGAAGCTTTCTTT | CASSPREFGTEAFF
TRBD1 | once | TRBJ1-5 | TRBV6-5 | TGTGCCAGCAGTTCGAATGACAGGGTGCAGCCCCAGCATTTT | CASSSNDRVQPQHF
NA | once | TRBJ1-2 | TRBV5-1 | TGCGCCAGCAGCTTCCGGGAGCAAAGCTATGGCTACACCTTC | CASSFREQSYGYTF
NA | NA | TRBJ1-2 | TRBV7-9 | TGTGCCAGCAGCCCGTCCTTCCCAGCTAACTATGGCTACACCTTC | CASSPSFPANYGYTF
TRBD1 | NA | TRBJ2-3 | TRBV28 | TGTGCCAGCACCTTAGCCGGGACAGGGGAAGATACGCAGTATTTT | CASTLAGTGEDTQYF
NA | NA | TRBJ2-7 | TRBV18 | TGTGCCAGCTCACCCGGAGGGGGCTATGCCTACGAGCAGTACTTC | CASSPGGGYAYEQYF
TRBD2 | NA | TRBJ2-1 | TRBV9 | TGTGCCAGCGGACTAGCGGTTTACAATGAGCAGTTCTTC | CASGLAVYNEQFF
NA | NA | TRBJ2-1 | TRBV19 | TGTGCCAGTACCGAGGAGGGAAACTCCTACAATGAGCAGTTCTTC | CASTEEGNSYNEQFF
TRBD1 | NA | TRBJ2-3 | TRBV15 | TGTGCCACCAGCAGACGCCGACAGGGATCCACAGATACGCAGTATTTT | CATSRRRQGSTDTQYF
NA | NA | TRBJ1-6 | TRBV4-1 | TGCGCCAGCAGCCAAGATCCGGGCGGGGTTAAGGGTTCACCCCTCCACTTT | CASSQDPGGVKGSPLHF
NA | NA | TRBJ2-7 | TRBV3-1/TRBV3-2 | TGTGCCAGCAGCCAAGAGGCCGCTAGGACAGACTCCTACGAGCAGTACTTC | CASSQEAARTDSYEQYF
TRBD2 | NA | TRBJ2-7 | TRBV7-2 | TGTGCCAGCAGCCTAGGGACTAGCGTCAGCTCCTACGAGCAGTACTTC | CASSLGTSVSSYEQYF
NA | NA | TRBJ1-1 | TRBV4-1 | TGCGCCAGCAGCCAGCCCCCGGGACTTGGGATGTCAGCTTTCTTT | CASSQPPGLGMSAFF
TRBD2 | few | TRBJ2-2 | TRBV19 | TGTGCCAGTAGTATAGGAGTCCTAGCGGTCACCGGGGAGCTGTTTTTT | CASSIGVLAVTGELFF
TRBD2 | NA | TRBJ2-7 | TRBV7-2 | TGTGCCAGCAGCCCCGGGACTAGCGGGTCCATCTACGAGCAGTACTTC | CASSPGTSGSIYEQYF
NA | NA | TRBJ2-6 | TRBV5-1 | TGCGCCAGCAGCTTAGATAATAAAGGAGGCCAAACCGCCTCTGGGGCCAACGTCCTGACTTTC | CASSLDNKGGQTASGANVLTF
TRBD2 | NA | TRBJ2-1 | TRBV25-1 | TGTGCCAGCAGTGCTAGCGGGAGGCCCCACAATGAGCAGTTCTTC | CASSASGRPHNEQFF
TRBD1 | NA | TRBJ2-5 | TRBV27 | TGTGCCAGCAGTTCGACAGGGTACCAAGAGACCCAGTACTTC | CASSSTGYQETQYF
TRBD1 | NA | TRBJ1-3 | TRBV19 | TGTGCCAGCGTTCCGGGACAGGGGGGAAACACCATATATTTT | CASVPGQGGNTIYF
NA | NA | TRBJ1-6 | TRBV19 | TGTGCCAGTACACGGGGGATAGGTTCACCCCTCCACTTT | CASTRGIGSPLHF
NA | NA | TRBJ1-1 | TRBV7-8 | TGTGCCAGCAGCTTAGGGCCCCGGGGGACTGAAGCTTTCTTT | CASSLGPRGTEAFF